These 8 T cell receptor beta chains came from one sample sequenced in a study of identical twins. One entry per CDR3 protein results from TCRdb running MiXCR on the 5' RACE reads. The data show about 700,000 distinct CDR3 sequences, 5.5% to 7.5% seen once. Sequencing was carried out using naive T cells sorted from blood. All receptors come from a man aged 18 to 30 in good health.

The CDR3 DNA sequence: TGTGCCAGCAGAGAGGACCACTCCTACGAGCAGTACTTC. Translated, it gives CASREDHSYEQYF. The V call is TRBV6-1, the J call TRBJ2-7; no clear D. Germline CDR1 reads MNHNS; CDR2 reads SASEGT. V lost 6 bases to trimming and J lost 0 bases, with 9 bases between them. This CDR3 contains 13 residues.

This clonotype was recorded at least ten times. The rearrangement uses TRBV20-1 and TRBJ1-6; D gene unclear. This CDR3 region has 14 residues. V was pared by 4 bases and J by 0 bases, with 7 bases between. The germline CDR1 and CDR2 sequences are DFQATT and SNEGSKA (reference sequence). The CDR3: CSATGSSYNSPLHF. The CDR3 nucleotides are TGCAGTGCTACAGGAAGCTCCTATAATTCACCCCTCCACTTT.

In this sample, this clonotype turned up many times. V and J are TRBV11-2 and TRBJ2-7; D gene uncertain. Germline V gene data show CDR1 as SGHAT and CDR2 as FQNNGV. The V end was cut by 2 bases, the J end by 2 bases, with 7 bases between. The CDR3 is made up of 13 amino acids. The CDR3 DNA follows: TGTGCCAGCAGCTTATCCCCAGCCTACGAGCAGTACGTC. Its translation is CASSLSPAYEQYV.

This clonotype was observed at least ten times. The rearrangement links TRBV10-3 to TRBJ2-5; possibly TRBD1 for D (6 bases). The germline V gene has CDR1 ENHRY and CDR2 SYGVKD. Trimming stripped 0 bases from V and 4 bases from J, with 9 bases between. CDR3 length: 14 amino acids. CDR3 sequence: CAISESDRTETQYF. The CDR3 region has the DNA TGTGCCATCAGTGAGTCGGACAGAACAGAGACCCAGTACTTC.

Here the CDR3 DNA reads TGTGCCAGCAGCGCTAGACTAGCGGGAAACAATGAGCAGTTCTTC. Residues: CASSARLAGNNEQFF. This chain links TRBV9 with TRBJ2-1; 11 bases align to TRBD2. V was clipped by 3 bases and J by 5 bases; unmatched bases: 4. This CDR3 is built from 15 residues. The germline V gene encodes CDR1 SGDLS and CDR2 YYNGEE.

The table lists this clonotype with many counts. The DNA for the CDR3 is TGCGCCAGCAGCTTCCAGGGGCGCATGAACACTGAAGCTTTCTTT. Protein product: CASSFQGRMNTEAFF. The chain is built from TRBV5-1 and TRBJ1-1, with a possible D match to TRBD1 (6 bases). Germline V gene sequence: CDR1 SGHRS, CDR2 YFSETQ. The V end was cut by 2 bases, the J end by 0 bases, with 11 bases between. The CDR3 has 15 amino acids.

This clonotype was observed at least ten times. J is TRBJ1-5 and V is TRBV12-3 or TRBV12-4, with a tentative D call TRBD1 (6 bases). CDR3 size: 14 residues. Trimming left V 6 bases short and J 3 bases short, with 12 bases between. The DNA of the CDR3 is TGTGCCAGCAGGACACAGGGAATCAATCAGCCCCAGCATTTT. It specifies CASRTQGINQPQHF.

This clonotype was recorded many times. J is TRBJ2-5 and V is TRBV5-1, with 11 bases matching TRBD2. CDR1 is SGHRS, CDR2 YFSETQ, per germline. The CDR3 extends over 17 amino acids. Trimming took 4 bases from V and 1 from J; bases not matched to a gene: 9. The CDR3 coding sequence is TGCGCCAGCAGCCGCGGGACTAGCGGTACCCTCCAAGAGACCCAGTACTTC. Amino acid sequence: CASSRGTSGTLQETQYF.